The text below deals with one T cell receptor (beta chain). This CDR3 has 16 amino acids. CDR1 is MDHEN and CDR2 is SYDVKM in the germline V gene. V trimming: 6 bases; J trimming: 7 bases; junction bases outside the gene matches: 14. In the original processing: Estimation of nucleated cell counts was performed using reference gene primer amplification. Sequencing was performed with immunoSEQ multiplex PCR; in TCRdb, only in-frame clones are kept and a portion is missing. D and trimming come from the DNA, and the V and J calls and clone size come from that table. The sample shows 150,000 to 200,000 clones, about 74% of them seen only once. This sample was included in a study of blood T cell repertoires in COVID-19. Study context: Sites in the United States, Italy and Spain provided acute and convalescent COVID-19 samples. Sample material is recorded as cDNA or gDNA derived from T cells, B-cell-depleted T cells, or PBMCs.

The TCR was taken from a woman at least 80 years old with acute or convalescent COVID-19. The sample consisted of peripheral blood. V and J are TRBV28 and TRBJ2-1; TRBD1 aligns across 8 bases. This chain's CDR3 is CASSPSGQGAVNEQFF. Written as DNA, the CDR3 is TGTGCCAGCAGCCCCTCGGGGCAGGGGGCGGTAAATGAGCAGTTCTTC.